The 14 T cell receptor beta chains presented below share a single source sample, sequenced in a study of blood T cell repertoires in COVID-19. Assay: immunoSEQ multiplex PCR; the TCRdb copy retains only in-frame clones and omits some. The table has some 8,000 clones, roughly 70% seen once. Sequencing input: peripheral blood. Receptor source: a human donor in a cohort sampled during active COVID-19.

V gene TRBV4-3 combines with J gene TRBJ1-2; tentative D call: TRBD1 (5 bases). Germline lookup yields CDR1 LGHNA and CDR2 YSLEER. The V and J ends lost 0 bases and 8 bases respectively, with 19 bases between them. The CDR3 contains 16 residues. The CDR3 DNA follows: TGCGCCAGCAGCCAAGATCCCGGGACTCAACTTCGAGGCTACACCTTC. Its protein product is CASSQDPGTQLRGYTF.

This chain links TRBV19 with TRBJ2-1; TRBD2 agrees at 8 bases. This CDR3 contains 16 residues. Germline trimming cut 6 bases from V and 6 bases from J; bases unmatched to any gene: 13. CDR1 is LNHDA and CDR2 is SQIVND in the germline V gene (reference sequence). The CDR3 DNA reads TGTGCCAGTAGGGGGAGAGCGGGAGACTTTATCAATGAGCAGTTCTTC. This sequence encodes CASRGRAGDFINEQFF.

V usage is TRBV5-6 and J usage is TRBJ1-2; 9 bases agree with TRBD1. CDR3 length: 16 residues. The V gene's germline CDR1 is SGHDT and CDR2 YYEEEE. The trim removed 0 bases at V and 4 bases at J, leaving 7 bases unmatched. CDR3 region: CASSLGWGQGGYGYTF. CDR3 bases: TGTGCCAGCAGCTTGGGGTGGGGACAGGGAGGCTATGGCTACACCTTC. Variable domain in full (rest from reference TRBV5-6 and TRBJ1-2): DAGVTQSPTHLIKTRGQQVTLRCSPKSGHDTVSWYQQALGQGPQFIFQYYEEEERQRGNFPDRFSGHQFPNYSSELNVNALLLGDSALYLCASSLGWGQGGYGYTFGSGTRLTVV.

This chain connects TRBV12-3 or TRBV12-4 to TRBJ1-4; TRBD1 matches 7 bases. This CDR3 has 13 amino acids. The V segment lost 5 bases and the J segment 8 bases; nucleotides outside the gene matches: 5. For the CDR3, the DNA is TGTGCCAGCAGTCGCGGGACAGTAGAAAAACTGTTTTTT. Its translation is CASSRGTVEKLFF.

This clone was picked up one time. The rearrangement joins TRBV11-1 to TRBJ2-7; D not certain. The CDR3 covers 15 residues. V dropped 3 bases and J dropped 0 bases, with 12 bases sitting between them. The germline gives CDR1 SGHAT, CDR2 FQDESV (reference sequence). The CDR3 is CASSFARGSSYEQYF. The CDR3 DNA follows: TGTGCCAGCAGCTTTGCCCGAGGAAGCTCCTACGAGCAGTACTTC.

This chain joins TRBV25-1 and TRBJ1-1; 7 nucleotides align to TRBD1. Germline CDR1 and CDR2: MGHDK and SYGVNS. This CDR3 contains 15 residues. Trimming took 8 bases from V and 0 from J; bases not matched to a gene: 9. Here the CDR3 reads CASERDSHMNTEAFF. The CDR3 nucleotides are TGTGCCAGCGAAAGGGACAGCCACATGAACACTGAAGCTTTCTTT.

The V call is TRBV29-1, the J call TRBJ2-2; D is ambiguous. Trimming pared 7 bases from V and 4 bases from J, leaving 10 bases between. CDR3 length: 12 residues. Germline loops: CDR1 SQVTM, CDR2 ANQGSEA. The CDR3 nucleotides are TGCAGCGCCTGGTCGGGCACCGGGGAGCTGTTTTTT. It codes for CSAWSGTGELFF.

Relative to its sample, this clone is medium-sized. The chain joins TRBV6-4 to TRBJ2-1; TRBD2 aligns across 8 bases. The CDR3 has 16 residues. Germline V lookup: CDR1 MRHNA, CDR2 SNTAGT. V lost 2 bases, J lost 6 bases, and 9 bases stayed unmatched. The CDR3 bases are TGTGCCAGCAGTGACCATGAGCGGGGGCCCGGCAATGAGCAGTTCTTC. Protein product: CASSDHERGPGNEQFF.

V is TRBV30 and J is TRBJ2-2; 12 nucleotides align to TRBD2. The CDR3 has 15 residues. The germline gives CDR1 GTSNPN, CDR2 SVGIG (reference sequence). Unmatched junction bases numbered 9, after V lost 7 bases and J lost 6 bases. The CDR3 DNA follows: TGTGCCTCGACTAGCGGGAGAGGGGTGGCCGGGGAGCTGTTTTTT. Residues: CASTSGRGVAGELFF. The complete variable domain, with remaining parts taken from reference TRBV30 and TRBJ2-2, reads SQTIHQWPATLVQPVGSPLSLECTVEGTSNPNLYWYRQAAGRGLQLLFYSVGIGQISSEVPQNLSASRPQDRQFILSSKKLLLSDSGFYLCASTSGRGVAGELFFGEGSRLTVL.

Remarks on this clone: Other DNA sequences in this sample translate to the same CDR3. The chain employs TRBV6-6 and TRBJ1-3; 7 bases are a match to TRBD1. The germline V gene has CDR1 MNHNY and CDR2 SVGAGI (reference sequence). This CDR3 is built from 15 residues. V lost 0 bases, J lost 2 bases, and 1 base stayed unmatched. CDR3 in amino acids: CASSYSRGPGNTIYF. CDR3 bases: TGTGCCAGCAGTTACTCAAGGGGGCCTGGAAACACCATATATTTT.

By sample share, this clone is medium-sized. The chain couples TRBV4-2 to TRBJ2-7; 9 nucleotides match TRBD1. Germline CDR1 and CDR2: LGHNA and YNFKEQ. J was trimmed by 5 bases and V by 3 bases; bases with no gene match: 8. The CDR3 loop spans 15 amino acids. The CDR3: CASSHSWTGADEQYF. DNA of the CDR3: TGTGCCAGCAGCCATTCTTGGACAGGGGCGGACGAGCAGTACTTC.

The chain joins TRBV19 to TRBJ2-1; tentatively, D is TRBD1 (5 bases). With 3 bases removed from V and 4 bases from J, the gap between germline ends came to 13 bases. This CDR3 spans 15 amino acids. Per the germline V gene, CDR1 is LNHDA and CDR2 is SQIVND (reference sequence). CDR3 amino acids: CASSMDNVLYNEQFF. For the CDR3, the DNA is TGTGCCAGTAGTATGGACAACGTATTGTACAATGAGCAGTTCTTC.

This clone showed up just a few times. This chain uses TRBV9 with TRBJ1-1; D is possibly TRBD1 (5 bases). V lost 4 bases and J 1 base, leaving 8 bases between the germline ends. CDR1 is SGDLS and CDR2 is YYNGEE in the germline V gene. The CDR3 has 13 amino acids. The CDR3 loop reads CASSLTGNTEAFF. The CDR3 bases are TGTGCCAGCAGCCTAACAGGGAACACTGAAGCTTTCTTT.

The V call is TRBV6-5, the J call TRBJ2-7, with D perhaps TRBD2 (6 bases). The V gene's germline CDR1 is MNHEY and CDR2 SVGAGI. The length of the CDR3 is 15 residues. The V end was cut by 4 bases, the J end by 5 bases, with 18 bases between. The CDR3, as DNA: TGTGCCAGCAGTTCCGTCGGGGGACGAAGCCACGAGCAGTACTTC. This translates into CASSSVGGRSHEQYF.